This T cell receptor (beta chain) derives from a study of CD8 T cells in ankylosing spondylitis (dated by TCRdb to the late 2010s). At the level of the whole study: T cell receptor beta repertoires were profiled in healthy donors and ankylosing spondylitis patients so that disease-linked TCR variants could be found. Peripheral blood samples were taken, and synovial fluid was additionally collected from ankylosing spondylitis patients. In total, the full study cohort was made up of about 110 healthy donors and about two dozen ankylosing spondylitis patients. The full study reports these points: Blood from ankylosing spondylitis patients appeared to be characterized by a TCR beta motif made up of several highly homologous amino acid variants. The disease-linked clones showed a CD8+ phenotype and occurred at relatively low frequencies in peripheral blood. The disease-linked clones were reported to be significantly enriched in matched synovial fluid samples from ankylosing spondylitis patients. Some motif variants were previously reported in synovial fluid and blood of reactive arthritis patients, suggesting common disease-initiation mechanisms.

This clonotype was counted many times. What this receptor recognizes is not known. Base qualities were left out, and no much larger clone turns up one base away. The CDR3 numbers 14 residues from cysteine through phenylalanine. Only CDR3 DNA remains: 42 bases, in frame from the first base. V and J are truncated by 6 bases and 4 bases respectively, leaving an intervening sequence of 15 bases. TCRdb lists the instrument as Illumina HiSeq 2500. Quantitative 5'-RACE with molecular barcodes was the method used to prepare the TCR beta libraries. Regarding the original processing steps: To identify disease-linked TCR variants, a new computational method was used, one built on a probabilistic model of VDJ rearrangement. Using fastp at Q25 and MiXCR, TCRdb reprocessed the public reads and kept productive beta chains. One record per CDR3 amino acid sequence lists the most common genes and DNA. Clone size and V and J calls follow TCRdb, not the original study. The sample table records 350,000 or so distinct CDR3 sequences; under 14% of these occur just once. Jointly, the top ten make up roughly 9.2% of the sample.

The sequenced material came from blood, either unsorted or a sorted T cell fraction (not recorded which). Recombination joined TRBV12-3 or TRBV12-4 with TRBJ1-2, with TRBD1 as a weak D call on 5 bases. This TCR derives from a female donor with ankylosing spondylitis or in good health (not recorded which). The nucleotide sequence reads as follows: TGTGCCAGCAGATCCAGGGAACCGGGCTATGGCTACACCTTC. This translates into CASRSREPGYGYTF.